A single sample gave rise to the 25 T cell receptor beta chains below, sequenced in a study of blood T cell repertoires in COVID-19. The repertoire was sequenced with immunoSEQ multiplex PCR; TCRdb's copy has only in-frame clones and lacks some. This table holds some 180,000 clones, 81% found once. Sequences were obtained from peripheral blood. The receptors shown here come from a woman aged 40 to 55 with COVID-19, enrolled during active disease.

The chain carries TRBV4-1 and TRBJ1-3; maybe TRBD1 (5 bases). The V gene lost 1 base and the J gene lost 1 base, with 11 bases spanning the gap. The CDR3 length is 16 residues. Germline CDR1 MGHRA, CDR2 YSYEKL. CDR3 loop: CASSQGGGRSGNTIYF. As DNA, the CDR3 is TGCGCCAGCAGCCAAGGGGGGGGGAGGTCTGGAAACACCATATATTTT.

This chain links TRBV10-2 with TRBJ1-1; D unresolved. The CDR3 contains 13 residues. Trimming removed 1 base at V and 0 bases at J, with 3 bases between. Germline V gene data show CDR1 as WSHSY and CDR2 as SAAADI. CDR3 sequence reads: CASSEFMNTEAFF. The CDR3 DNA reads TGCGCCAGCAGTGAGTTCATGAACACTGAAGCTTTCTTT.

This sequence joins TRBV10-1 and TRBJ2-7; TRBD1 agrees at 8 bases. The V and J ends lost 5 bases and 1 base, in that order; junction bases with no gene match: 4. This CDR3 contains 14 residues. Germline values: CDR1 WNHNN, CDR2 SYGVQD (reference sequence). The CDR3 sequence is CASSKTGGSYEQYF. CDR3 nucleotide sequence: TGCGCCAGCAGTAAAACAGGGGGTTCCTACGAGCAGTACTTC.

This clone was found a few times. The CDR3 spells CASSLVDSRNSPLHF. The CDR3 nucleotides read TGCGCCAGCAGCTTGGTGGACTCTCGCAATTCACCCCTCCACTTT. The chain joins TRBV5-1 to TRBJ1-6; no clear D gene. The V end was cut by 0 bases, the J end by 7 bases, with 11 bases between. The CDR3 length is 15 residues. Germline CDR1 is SGHRS and CDR2 is YFSETQ.

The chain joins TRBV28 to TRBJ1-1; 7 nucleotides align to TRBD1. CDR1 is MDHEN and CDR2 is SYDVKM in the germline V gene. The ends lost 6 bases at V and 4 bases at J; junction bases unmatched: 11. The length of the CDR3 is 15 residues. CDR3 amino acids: CASREWTGGGTEAFF. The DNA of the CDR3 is TGTGCCAGCAGGGAATGGACAGGTGGGGGCACTGAAGCTTTCTTT.

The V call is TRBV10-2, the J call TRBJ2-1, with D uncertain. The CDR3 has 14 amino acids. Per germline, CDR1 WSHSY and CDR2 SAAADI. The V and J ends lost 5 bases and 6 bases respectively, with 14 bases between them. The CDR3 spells CASSPSRSRNEQFF. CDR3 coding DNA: TGCGCCAGCAGTCCAAGCCGATCGCGCAATGAGCAGTTCTTC.

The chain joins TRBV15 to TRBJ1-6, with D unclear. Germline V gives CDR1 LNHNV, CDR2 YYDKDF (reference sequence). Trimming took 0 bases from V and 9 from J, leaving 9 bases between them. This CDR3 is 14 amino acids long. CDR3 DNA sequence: TGTGCCACCAGCAGAGATCCCCTAGGTTCACCCCTCCACTTT. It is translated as CATSRDPLGSPLHF.

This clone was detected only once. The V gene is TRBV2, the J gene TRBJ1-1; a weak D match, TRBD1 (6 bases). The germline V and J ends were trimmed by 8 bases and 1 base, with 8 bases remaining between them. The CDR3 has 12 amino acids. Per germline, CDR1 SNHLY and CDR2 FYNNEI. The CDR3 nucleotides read TGTGCCAGCGGACAGCAGAACACTGAAGCTTTCTTT. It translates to CASGQQNTEAFF.

This CDR3 is CASRQVNYGYTF. The CDR3 nucleotides are TGTGCCAGTCGACAGGTCAACTATGGCTACACCTTC. The V call is TRBV6-5, the J call TRBJ1-2; possibly TRBD1 for D (6 bases). CDR3 length: 12 amino acids. The germline V gene encodes CDR1 MNHEY and CDR2 SVGAGI. V gave up 9 bases and J gave up 2 bases, with 10 bases separating them.

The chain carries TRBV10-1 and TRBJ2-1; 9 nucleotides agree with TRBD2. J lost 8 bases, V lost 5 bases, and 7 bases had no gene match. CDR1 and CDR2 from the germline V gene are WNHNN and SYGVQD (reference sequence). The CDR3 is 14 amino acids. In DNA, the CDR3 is TGCGCCAGCAGTCTAGCGGGGACGAGGGATGAGCAGTTCTTC. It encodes CASSLAGTRDEQFF.

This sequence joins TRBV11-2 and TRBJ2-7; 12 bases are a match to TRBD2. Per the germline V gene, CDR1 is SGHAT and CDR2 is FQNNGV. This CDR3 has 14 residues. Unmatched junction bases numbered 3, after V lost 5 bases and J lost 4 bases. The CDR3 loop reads CASSVTSGGYEQYV. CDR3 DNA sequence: TGTGCCAGCAGCGTGACTAGCGGGGGATACGAGCAGTACGTC.

Here the CDR3 reads CSAGRGGLNEQFF. The CDR3 bases are TGCAGCGCCGGTCGGGGGGGCCTAAATGAGCAGTTCTTC. The chain couples TRBV29-1 to TRBJ2-1; 8 nucleotides agree with TRBD2. The germline gives CDR1 SQVTM, CDR2 ANQGSEA. This CDR3 contains 13 residues. Trimming took 7 bases from V and 7 from J; bases not matched to a gene: 9.

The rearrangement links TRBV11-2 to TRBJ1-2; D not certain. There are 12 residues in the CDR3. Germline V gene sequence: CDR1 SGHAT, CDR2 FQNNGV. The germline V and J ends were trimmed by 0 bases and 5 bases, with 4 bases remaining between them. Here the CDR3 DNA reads TGTGCCAGCAGCTTAGATCTTTATGGCTACACCTTC. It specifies CASSLDLYGYTF. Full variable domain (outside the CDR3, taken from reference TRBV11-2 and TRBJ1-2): EAGVAQSPRYKIIEKRQSVAFWCNPISGHATLYWYQQILGQGPKLLIQFQNNGVVDDSQLPKDRFSAERLKGVDSTLKIQPAKLEDSAVYLCASSLDLYGYTFGSGTRLTVV.

In DNA form, the CDR3 reads TGTGCCAGCACGGGGTCTAGCAATCAGCCCCAGCATTTT. Translating it yields CASTGSSNQPQHF. The chain couples TRBV2 to TRBJ1-5; no definite D call. CDR1 SNHLY and CDR2 FYNNEI come from the germline V gene. The CDR3 is 13 amino acids. V was pared by 7 bases and J by 0 bases, with 7 bases between.

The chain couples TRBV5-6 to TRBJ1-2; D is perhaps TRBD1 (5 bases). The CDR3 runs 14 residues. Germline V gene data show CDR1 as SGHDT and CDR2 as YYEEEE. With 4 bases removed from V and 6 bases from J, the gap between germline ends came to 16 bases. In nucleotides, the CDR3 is TGTGCCAGCAGCCTAGGGTGGGGGGTGAATGGCTACACCTTC. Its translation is CASSLGWGVNGYTF.

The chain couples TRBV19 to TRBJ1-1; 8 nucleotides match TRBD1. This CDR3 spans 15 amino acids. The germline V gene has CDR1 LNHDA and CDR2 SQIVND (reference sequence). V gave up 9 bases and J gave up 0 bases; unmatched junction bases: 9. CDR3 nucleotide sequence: TGTGCCAGCACGCCCAGGGGGCCCTTGAACACTGAAGCTTTCTTT. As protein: CASTPRGPLNTEAFF.

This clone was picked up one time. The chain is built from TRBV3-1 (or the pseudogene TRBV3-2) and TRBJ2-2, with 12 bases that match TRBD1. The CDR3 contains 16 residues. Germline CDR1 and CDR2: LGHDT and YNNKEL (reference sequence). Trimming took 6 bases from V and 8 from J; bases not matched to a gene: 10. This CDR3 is CASRQTGQGASGELFF. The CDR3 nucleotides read TGTGCCAGCAGACAAACGGGACAGGGGGCGTCTGGGGAGCTGTTTTTT.

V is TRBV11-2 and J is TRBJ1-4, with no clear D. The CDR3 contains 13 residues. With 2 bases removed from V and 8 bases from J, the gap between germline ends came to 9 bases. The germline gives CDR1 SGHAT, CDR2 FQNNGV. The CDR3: CASSLSTREKLFF. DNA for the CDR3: TGTGCCAGCAGCTTAAGCACTAGGGAAAAACTGTTTTTT.

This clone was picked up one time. The CDR3 DNA reads TGTGCCAGCAGCCCCTGGGGGCGGGAGATTGACGAGCAGTACTTC. Amino acid sequence: CASSPWGREIDEQYF. V gene TRBV5-5 combines with J gene TRBJ2-7; D might be TRBD2 (7 bases). Germline assignment: CDR1 SGHKS and CDR2 YYEKEE (reference sequence). V lost 4 bases and J 5 bases, leaving 19 bases between the germline ends. The CDR3 length is 15 residues.

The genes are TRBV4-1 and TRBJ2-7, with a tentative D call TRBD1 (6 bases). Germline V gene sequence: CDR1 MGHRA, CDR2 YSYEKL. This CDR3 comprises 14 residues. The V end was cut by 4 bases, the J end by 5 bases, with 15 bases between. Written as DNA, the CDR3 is TGCGCCAGCAGCCCGTCACACAGGGAAGACGAGCAGTACTTC. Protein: CASSPSHREDEQYF.

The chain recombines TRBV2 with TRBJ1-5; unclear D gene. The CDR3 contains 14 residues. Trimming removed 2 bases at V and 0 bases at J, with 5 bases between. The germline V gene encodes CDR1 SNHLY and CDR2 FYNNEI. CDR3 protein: CASSERDSNQPQHF. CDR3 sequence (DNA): TGTGCCAGCAGTGAACGGGATAGCAATCAGCCCCAGCATTTT.

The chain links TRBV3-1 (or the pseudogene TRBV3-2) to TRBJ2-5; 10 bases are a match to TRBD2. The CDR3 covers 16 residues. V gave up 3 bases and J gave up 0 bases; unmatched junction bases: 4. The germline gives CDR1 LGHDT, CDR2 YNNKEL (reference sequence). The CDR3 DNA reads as TGTGCCAGCAGCCACCTGACTAGCGGGTACCAAGAGACCCAGTACTTC. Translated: CASSHLTSGYQETQYF.

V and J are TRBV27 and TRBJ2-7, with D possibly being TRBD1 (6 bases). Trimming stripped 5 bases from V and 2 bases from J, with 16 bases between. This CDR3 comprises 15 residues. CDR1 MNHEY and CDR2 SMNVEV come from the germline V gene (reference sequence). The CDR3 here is CASSKYPRDTYEQYV. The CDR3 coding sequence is TGTGCCAGCAGTAAATATCCCCGGGACACCTACGAGCAGTACGTC.

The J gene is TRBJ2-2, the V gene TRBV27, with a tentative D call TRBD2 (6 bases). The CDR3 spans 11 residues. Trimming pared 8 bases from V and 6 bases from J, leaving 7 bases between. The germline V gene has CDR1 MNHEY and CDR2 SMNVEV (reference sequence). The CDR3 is CASRLAGELFF. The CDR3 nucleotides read TGTGCCAGCCGACTAGCCGGGGAGCTGTTTTTT.

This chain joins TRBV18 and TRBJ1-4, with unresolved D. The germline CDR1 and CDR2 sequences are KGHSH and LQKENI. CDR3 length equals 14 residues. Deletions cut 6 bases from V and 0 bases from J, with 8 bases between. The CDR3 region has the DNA TGTGCCAGCTCGCCATATGCAACTAATGAAAAACTGTTTTTT. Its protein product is CASSPYATNEKLFF.